This T cell receptor (beta chain) was recovered during a study of blood T cell repertoires in COVID-19. Profiled with immunoSEQ multiplex PCR; TCRdb holds only in-frame clones, not every one. Of about 360,000 clones listed, 70% to 90% are singletons. Germline assignment: CDR1 SGHRS and CDR2 YFSETQ. CDR3 length equals 15 residues. V lost 1 base and J lost 4, with 11 bases in between. V and J are TRBV5-1 and TRBJ2-2, with D unresolved. The sequence derives from a human donor in a cohort sampled during active COVID-19. Sequenced material: peripheral blood. The CDR3 bases are TGCGCCAGCAGCTTGCTTGGGCCCAGCACCGGGGAGCTGTTTTTT. Translating it yields CASSLLGPSTGELFF.